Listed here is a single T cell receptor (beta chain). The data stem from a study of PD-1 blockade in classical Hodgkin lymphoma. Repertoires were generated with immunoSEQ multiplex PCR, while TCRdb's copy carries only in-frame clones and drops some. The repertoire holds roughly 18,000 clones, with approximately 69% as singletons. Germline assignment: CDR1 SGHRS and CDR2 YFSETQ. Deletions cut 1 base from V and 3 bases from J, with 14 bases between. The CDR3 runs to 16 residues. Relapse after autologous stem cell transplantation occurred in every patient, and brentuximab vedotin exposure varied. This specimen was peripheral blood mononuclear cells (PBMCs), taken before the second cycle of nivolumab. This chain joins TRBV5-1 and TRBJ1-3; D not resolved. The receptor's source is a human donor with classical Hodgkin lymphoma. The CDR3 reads CASSLRSEVYGNTIYF. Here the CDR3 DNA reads TGCGCCAGCAGCTTGAGGTCTGAAGTCTATGGAAACACCATATATTTT.